What follows are 16 T cell receptor beta chains derived from one specimen sequenced in a study of cytomegalovirus exposure and HLA in healthy donors. TCRdb's copy holds only in-frame clones and misses some; the assay was immunoSEQ multiplex PCR. The sample contains 110,000 or so clones, approximately 86% of which appear only once. The sequenced sample was PBMCs. Every receptor here comes from a man aged 18 to 29 in good health and CMV-seropositive.

The V call is TRBV10-1, the J call TRBJ2-7; D remains unclear. CDR1 and CDR2 (germline): WNHNN, SYGVQD (reference sequence). Trimming left V 3 bases short and J 2 bases short, with 11 bases between. The CDR3 is made up of 14 amino acids. The CDR3 is CASSEALTPYEQYF. The CDR3 nucleotides are TGCGCCAGCAGTGAAGCTCTCACCCCCTACGAGCAGTACTTC.

The V call is TRBV5-6, the J call TRBJ1-2, with TRBD1 as a possible D gene (5 bases). V gave up 0 bases and J gave up 8 bases, with 17 bases separating them. This CDR3 is built from 15 residues. CDR1 and CDR2 from the germline V gene are SGHDT and YYEEEE. The CDR3 DNA sequence: TGTGCCAGCAGCTTGGTGGCAGGGCTGTTAAGGGGCTACACCTTC. As protein: CASSLVAGLLRGYTF.

The rearrangement uses TRBV10-3 and TRBJ2-2; D gene ambiguous. The germline V and J ends were trimmed by 0 bases and 0 bases, with 5 bases remaining between them. CDR1 and CDR2 from the germline V gene are ENHRY and SYGVKD. This CDR3 comprises 15 residues. The CDR3 nucleotides are TGTGCCATCAGTGAGTCGCGGCCGAACACCGGGGAGCTGTTTTTT. It yields the protein CAISESRPNTGELFF.

This clone appeared a single time. The V call is TRBV10-3, the J call TRBJ1-3; 8 nucleotides agree with TRBD1. Germline trimming cut 10 bases from V and 5 bases from J; bases unmatched to any gene: 13. The CDR3 length is 15 residues. CDR1 is ENHRY, CDR2 SYGVKD, per germline. The CDR3 region has the DNA TGTGCCACTCAGGGACAGGCGAATTCAAGAAACACCATATATTTT. Protein product: CATQGQANSRNTIYF.

The chain is built from TRBV6-6 and TRBJ2-3; 7 bases fit TRBD1. The germline V gene encodes CDR1 MNHNY and CDR2 SVGAGI (reference sequence). Germline trimming cut 5 bases from V and 7 bases from J; bases unmatched to any gene: 9. The CDR3 is 14 residues long. The CDR3 reads CASSETGFGNTQYF. DNA of the CDR3: TGTGCCAGCAGTGAGACAGGGTTTGGAAATACGCAGTATTTT.

The V and J genes are TRBV6-1 and TRBJ2-1, with D possibly being TRBD1 (6 bases). The CDR3 length is 12 residues. Germline V gene data show CDR1 as MNHNS and CDR2 as SASEGT. V lost 7 bases and J 3 bases, leaving 7 bases between the germline ends. The CDR3 loop is CASKGDYNEQFF. The CDR3 nucleotides are TGTGCCAGCAAGGGGGACTACAATGAGCAGTTCTTC.

The chain uses TRBV27 and TRBJ2-2; no clear D gene. V gave up 6 bases and J gave up 0 bases, with 8 bases separating them. Germline loops: CDR1 MNHEY, CDR2 SMNVEV (reference sequence). This CDR3 has 14 amino acids. DNA for the CDR3: TGTGCCAGCAGCCCAGTATCGAACACCGGGGAGCTGTTTTTT. Its protein product is CASSPVSNTGELFF.

The genes are TRBV15 and TRBJ2-5, with D perhaps matching TRBD2 (6 bases). There are 15 residues in the CDR3. CDR1 is LNHNV, CDR2 YYDKDF, per germline (reference sequence). Trimming shortened V by 0 bases and J by 4 bases, and 12 bases separated the two germline ends. CDR3 loop: CATSREKRVSETQYF. CDR3 coding DNA: TGTGCCACCAGCAGAGAAAAGCGGGTCTCAGAGACCCAGTACTTC.

On this clone itself: This may arise from a read error, as a much more abundant clone is one base away. The chain joins TRBV27 to TRBJ1-5; 9 bases line up with TRBD1. Germline V gene lookup returns CDR1 MNHEY and CDR2 SMNVEV (reference sequence). The CDR3 spans 13 residues. With V trimmed by 6 bases and J by 5 bases, 2 bases remained unmatched. CDR3 nucleotide sequence: TGTGCCAGCAGCCGGGACAGGGATCAGCCCCAGCATTTT. It translates to CASSRDRDQPQHF.

The rearrangement uses TRBV5-1 and TRBJ2-1; 7 nucleotides align to TRBD2. Losses at the gene ends were 4 bases for V and 5 bases for J; bases not matched to a gene: 3. Germline V gene sequence: CDR1 SGHRS, CDR2 YFSETQ. The CDR3 runs 13 residues. The CDR3: CASSGGGDNEQFF. The CDR3 DNA sequence: TGCGCCAGCAGCGGCGGGGGAGACAATGAGCAGTTCTTC.

The rearrangement links TRBV5-1 to TRBJ1-1; 7 bases are a match to TRBD1. CDR3 length: 14 residues. CDR1 is SGHRS, CDR2 YFSETQ, per germline. Unmatched junction bases numbered 1, after V lost 2 bases and J lost 0 bases. The CDR3 region has the DNA TGCGCCAGCAGCTTTGGACAGGTGAACACTGAAGCTTTCTTT. Translation: CASSFGQVNTEAFF.

V usage is TRBV14 and J usage is TRBJ1-5; 8 nucleotides match TRBD1. V lost 0 bases to trimming and J lost 2 bases; unmatched junction nucleotides: 6. The CDR3 is 17 amino acids. Germline CDR1 is SGHDN and CDR2 is FVKESK. The CDR3 sequence: CASSQEETGERNQPQHF. As DNA, the CDR3 is TGTGCCAGCAGCCAAGAGGAGACAGGGGAGCGCAATCAGCCCCAGCATTTT.

The rearrangement joins TRBV2 to TRBJ2-1; no definite D call. V dropped 4 bases and J dropped 2 bases, with 9 bases sitting between them. CDR1 and CDR2 (germline): SNHLY, FYNNEI. The CDR3 sequence is 14 residues long. The CDR3: CASSAESAYNEQFF. As DNA, the CDR3 is TGTGCCAGCAGTGCGGAAAGCGCCTACAATGAGCAGTTCTTC. The variable domain in full, completed from reference TRBV2 and TRBJ2-1, reads EPEVTQTPSHQVTQMGQEVILRCVPISNHLYFYWYRQILGQKVEFLVSFYNNEISEKSEIFDDQFSVERPDGSNFTLKIRSTKLEDSAMYFCASSAESAYNEQFFGPGTRLTVL.

CDR3 residues: CASSLRPDTLAKNIQYF. CDR3 bases: TGCGCCAGCAGCTTGCGCCCAGATACATTAGCCAAAAACATTCAGTACTTC. This chain joins TRBV5-1 and TRBJ2-4; the D is unclear. Germline values: CDR1 SGHRS, CDR2 YFSETQ. The ends were cut back, 1 base at V and 0 bases at J, with 14 bases in the middle. The CDR3 length is 17 residues.

The genes are TRBV5-8 and TRBJ2-4; 7 bases match TRBD1. V lost 5 bases, J lost 10 bases, and 9 bases stayed unmatched. This CDR3 spans 13 amino acids. The germline CDR1 and CDR2 sequences are SGHTS and YDEGEE. In DNA form, the CDR3 reads TGTGCCAGCAGGGGTACAGGGGAGAGGATTCAGTACTTC. Encoded protein: CASRGTGERIQYF.

The J gene is TRBJ2-7, the V gene TRBV27, with TRBD1 matching over 8 bases. CDR3 length equals 14 residues. After removal of 10 bases from V and 2 bases from J, the junction contained 10 bases not matched to a gene. From germline, CDR1 is MNHEY and CDR2 SMNVEV (reference sequence). The chain's CDR3 is CATSIGTGTYEQYF. The CDR3 DNA sequence: TGTGCCACCTCCATAGGGACAGGCACCTACGAGCAGTACTTC.